The 27 T cell receptor beta chains presented below share a single source sample, sequenced in a study of blood T cell repertoires in COVID-19. Measured with immunoSEQ multiplex PCR; TCRdb has only the in-frame clones, and not every one. The table has around 280,000 clones, 90% seen once. The sample comprised PBMCs or T cells enriched from blood (not recorded which). All receptors derive from a woman under 30 with acute COVID-19.

V is TRBV6-1 and J is TRBJ1-2; a possible D gene is TRBD1 (5 bases). Trimming stripped 2 bases from V and 2 bases from J, with 9 bases between. Germline CDR1 and CDR2: MNHNS and SASEGT. The CDR3 is made up of 14 amino acids. CDR3 in amino acids: CASSERGRNYGYTF. For the CDR3, the DNA is TGTGCCAGCAGTGAAAGGGGCCGGAACTATGGCTACACCTTC.

The chain joins TRBV5-5 to TRBJ1-4; D remains unclear. Germline V gives CDR1 SGHKS, CDR2 YYEKEE (reference sequence). V was cut by 0 bases and J by 4 bases, with 16 bases left in between. This CDR3 has 17 residues. CDR3 sequence: CASSLEAGRRRNEKLFF. CDR3 sequence (DNA): TGTGCCAGCAGCTTGGAGGCAGGTCGCAGGCGTAATGAAAAACTGTTTTTT.

This chain joins TRBV18 and TRBJ1-6, with 9 bases lining up with TRBD1. The CDR3 has 15 residues. V trimming: 3 bases; J trimming: 7 bases; junction bases outside the gene matches: 4. Germline assignment: CDR1 KGHSH and CDR2 LQKENI. The CDR3 reads CASSPGTGTNSPLHF. The CDR3 DNA sequence: TGTGCCAGCTCACCCGGGACAGGGACAAATTCACCCCTCCACTTT.

The chain recombines TRBV10-3 with TRBJ2-3; 8 bases fit TRBD1. The CDR3 runs 15 residues. CDR1 is ENHRY and CDR2 is SYGVKD in the germline V gene. The V gene end was trimmed by 5 bases and the J gene end by 1 base; junction bases not matched to a gene: 5. The CDR3 sequence is CAISPGTGRTDTQYF. CDR3 DNA: TGTGCCATCAGTCCCGGGACAGGACGCACAGATACGCAGTATTTT.

The rearrangement links TRBV30 to TRBJ2-3; 12 bases fit TRBD2. The germline V gene encodes CDR1 GTSNPN and CDR2 SVGIG (reference sequence). CDR3 length equals 15 residues. V dropped 5 bases and J dropped 0; count of bases not matched to a gene: 3. In DNA form, the CDR3 reads TGTGCCTGGGGAGGACTAGCGGGGAGCACAGATACGCAGTATTTT. Translating gives CAWGGLAGSTDTQYF.

The chain has TRBV5-1 and TRBJ1-4; TRBD1 matches at 10 bases. This CDR3 has 14 residues. CDR1 and CDR2 (germline): SGHRS, YFSETQ. V lost 4 bases to trimming and J lost 8 bases; unmatched junction nucleotides: 5. The CDR3 here is CASSLGTGVEKLFF. CDR3 DNA sequence: TGCGCCAGCAGCCTCGGGACAGGGGTCGAAAAACTGTTTTTT.

The chain joins TRBV28 to TRBJ1-2; 9 bases agree with TRBD1. Germline V gives CDR1 MDHEN, CDR2 SYDVKM. The CDR3 has 17 residues. The J segment lost 4 bases and the V segment lost 3 bases, leaving 12 bases of the junction unmatched. The CDR3 DNA follows: TGTGCCAGCAGTTTCCCCCACACAGGGGGCAGAGCCTATGGCTACACCTTC. Translated, it gives CASSFPHTGGRAYGYTF.

The chain uses TRBV25-1 and TRBJ2-5, with TRBD2 matching 9 bases. CDR1 and CDR2 from the germline V gene are MGHDK and SYGVNS. Trimming at V came to 5 bases and at J to 0 bases, leaving 4 bases not matched to a gene. The CDR3 sequence is 15 residues long. CDR3 region: CASSRLAGYQETQYF. CDR3 DNA sequence: TGTGCCAGCAGTCGGCTAGCGGGATACCAAGAGACCCAGTACTTC.

The rearrangement links TRBV12-3 or TRBV12-4 to TRBJ1-5, with D possibly TRBD1 on 5 matching bases. V was cut by 9 bases and J by 0 bases, with 9 bases left in between. This CDR3 spans 13 amino acids. The CDR3 region is CASQGNSNQPQHF. The CDR3 coding sequence is TGTGCCAGTCAGGGTAATAGCAATCAGCCCCAGCATTTT.

The chain links TRBV28 to TRBJ1-1, with TRBD1 identical over 9 bases. V shed 4 bases, J shed 3 bases, and the junction held 6 bases outside the gene matches. Germline-derived CDR1 and CDR2 are MDHEN and SYDVKM. The CDR3 consists of 15 residues. CDR3 protein: CASSSSGTGYTEAFF. CDR3 in DNA: TGTGCCAGCAGTTCCTCCGGGACAGGGTACACTGAAGCTTTCTTT.

This sequence joins TRBV30 and TRBJ2-2; a weak D match, TRBD2 (6 bases). The CDR3 extends over 15 amino acids. CDR1 and CDR2 from the germline V gene are GTSNPN and SVGIG (reference sequence). V lost 3 bases and J 4 bases, leaving 15 bases between the germline ends. CDR3 nucleotide sequence: TGTGCCTGGAGGGGAGGCCCGCGGGGCACCGGGGAGCTGTTTTTT. Its protein product is CAWRGGPRGTGELFF.

V usage is TRBV28 and J usage is TRBJ1-5, with D hard to call. This CDR3 has 15 amino acids. Germline V gene sequence: CDR1 MDHEN, CDR2 SYDVKM. The V gene lost 7 bases and the J gene lost 1 base, with 14 bases spanning the gap. The CDR3 DNA follows: TGTGCCAGCACTGACTGGCGGGTGAGCAATCAGCCCCAGCATTTT. This codes for CASTDWRVSNQPQHF.

The chain is built from TRBV28 and TRBJ1-1; 11 positions match TRBD1. From germline, CDR1 is MDHEN and CDR2 SYDVKM. The CDR3 has 16 residues. V was clipped by 7 bases and J by 0 bases; unmatched bases: 7. The CDR3 here is CASNIRTGGMNTEAFF. The CDR3 DNA sequence: TGTGCCAGCAACATAAGGACAGGGGGCATGAACACTGAAGCTTTCTTT.

The DNA for the CDR3 is TGTGCCAGAAGCTTGGGGACAGGGGCGACTGCTAACTATGGCTACACCTTC. Its translation: CARSLGTGATANYGYTF. This rearrangement joins TRBV5-3 to TRBJ1-2; 9 bases agree with TRBD1. TRBV5-3 falls under the ORF class, with uncertain function. After removal of 0 bases from V and 0 bases from J, the junction contained 6 bases not matched to a gene. The CDR3 is 17 amino acids.

The rearrangement links TRBV4-2 to TRBJ2-6, with 7 bases aligning to TRBD2. V was clipped by 6 bases and J by 0 bases; unmatched bases: 11. Germline CDR1 is LGHNA and CDR2 is YNFKEQ. This CDR3 comprises 18 residues. Here the CDR3 DNA reads TGTGCCAGCAGATCGGCGGGAGCAGGTTCCTCTGGGGCCAACGTCCTGACTTTC. It specifies CASRSAGAGSSGANVLTF.

CDR3 loop: CASSFRGQANTEAFF. The CDR3 DNA is TGTGCCAGCAGCTTTAGGGGACAGGCGAACACTGAAGCTTTCTTT. The V call is TRBV7-2, the J call TRBJ1-1, with 8 bases fitting TRBD1. From germline, CDR1 is SGHTA and CDR2 FQGNSA. The V gene end was trimmed by 3 bases and the J gene end by 1 base; junction bases not matched to a gene: 4. The CDR3 runs to 15 residues. The full variable domain, in which reference TRBV7-2 and TRBJ1-1 provide the parts outside the CDR3, is GAGVSQSPSNKVTEKGKDVELRCDPISGHTALYWYRQSLGQGLEFLIYFQGNSAPDKSGLPSDRFSAERTGGSVSTLTIQRTQQEDSAVYLCASSFRGQANTEAFFGQGTRLTVV.

Here the CDR3 reads CASSPQGYSNQPQHF. The CDR3 DNA follows: TGTGCCAGCTCACCCCAGGGGTATAGCAATCAGCCCCAGCATTTT. V gene TRBV18 combines with J gene TRBJ1-5; D is perhaps TRBD1 (6 bases). This CDR3 has 15 residues. V shed 3 bases and J shed 0 bases, with 9 bases lying between them. The V gene's germline CDR1 is KGHSH and CDR2 LQKENI.

The J gene is TRBJ1-1, the V gene TRBV4-2; maybe TRBD1 (5 bases). The CDR3 spans 16 residues. V was pared by 1 base and J by 1 base, with 13 bases between. CDR1 and CDR2 (germline): LGHNA, YNFKEQ. The CDR3 reads CASSQVFDSQNTEAFF. The CDR3 nucleotides are TGTGCCAGCAGCCAAGTATTCGACAGCCAGAACACTGAAGCTTTCTTT.

This chain links TRBV30 with TRBJ2-1; 12 bases agree with TRBD2. Losses at the gene ends were 4 bases for V and 10 bases for J; bases not matched to a gene: 8. This CDR3 contains 14 residues. Germline loops: CDR1 GTSNPN, CDR2 SVGIG (reference sequence). The CDR3 spells CAWTGLAGWGEQFF. For the CDR3, the DNA is TGTGCCTGGACAGGACTAGCGGGGTGGGGGGAGCAGTTCTTC.

In its sample, this clone was seen a few times. V is TRBV29-1 and J is TRBJ2-1; TRBD2 matches 7 bases. J gave up 8 bases and V 2 bases, and 9 bases lay outside the gene matches. The germline CDR1 and CDR2 sequences are SQVTM and ANQGSEA. The CDR3 totals 14 residues. The CDR3 loop is CSVEPPTSVDEQFF. The DNA for the CDR3 is TGCAGCGTTGAACCACCCACTAGCGTAGATGAGCAGTTCTTC.

This clone was picked up a small number of times. Other DNA sequences of this sample code for an identical CDR3. The J gene is TRBJ2-1, the V gene TRBV4-3; 7 bases fit TRBD1. V was pared by 3 bases and J by 4 bases, with 6 bases of the junction left unmatched. CDR3 length equals 15 residues. The germline CDR1 and CDR2 sequences are LGHNA and YSLEER. CDR3 protein: CASSHGTATYNEQFF. CDR3 nucleotides: TGCGCCAGCAGCCACGGGACAGCAACATACAATGAGCAGTTCTTC.

The rearrangement joins TRBV2 to TRBJ1-4; 7 positions match TRBD1. The V and J ends lost 2 bases and 8 bases, in that order; junction bases with no gene match: 8. The CDR3 is 15 amino acids. Per germline, CDR1 SNHLY and CDR2 FYNNEI. The DNA for the CDR3 is TGTGCCAGCAGTGAAAACAGGGGAACGAGAGAAAAACTGTTTTTT. It specifies CASSENRGTREKLFF.

This chain uses TRBV10-3 with TRBJ2-2; D might be TRBD2 (5 bases). The germline V and J ends were trimmed by 11 bases and 0 bases, with 10 bases remaining between them. The CDR3 sequence is 13 residues long. Germline-derived CDR1 and CDR2 are ENHRY and SYGVKD. The CDR3 DNA is TGTGCCTCTAGCCCAGCGAACACCGGGGAGCTGTTTTTT. Translated, it gives CASSPANTGELFF.

The J gene is TRBJ2-2, the V gene TRBV5-1, with 8 bases that match TRBD1. Trimming took 0 bases from V and 7 from J; bases not matched to a gene: 8. The CDR3 extends over 16 amino acids. Germline loops: CDR1 SGHRS, CDR2 YFSETQ. The CDR3 sequence: CASSLVAGGGFGELFF. DNA of the CDR3: TGCGCCAGCAGCTTGGTGGCAGGGGGCGGTTTCGGGGAGCTGTTTTTT.

The chain recombines TRBV29-1 with TRBJ2-5; 11 positions agree with TRBD1. The trim removed 3 bases at V and 5 bases at J, leaving 8 bases unmatched. CDR3 length: 15 amino acids. Germline CDR1 is SQVTM and CDR2 is ANQGSEA. The CDR3 sequence is CSVDLDRGPRETQYF. DNA for the CDR3: TGCAGCGTTGACTTGGACAGGGGGCCGCGGGAGACCCAGTACTTC.

This chain links TRBV27 with TRBJ2-1, with D perhaps matching TRBD2 (5 bases). The CDR3 covers 16 residues. Trimming cost V 5 bases and J 1 base, with 15 bases left between them. Germline lookup yields CDR1 MNHEY and CDR2 SMNVEV (reference sequence). CDR3: CASSADSGGSYNEQFF. Here the CDR3 DNA reads TGTGCCAGCAGTGCGGACTCAGGTGGGTCCTACAATGAGCAGTTCTTC.

The V call is TRBV29-1, the J call TRBJ2-7; no definite D call. Germline CDR1 SQVTM, CDR2 ANQGSEA. The CDR3 consists of 14 residues. Trimming cost V 6 bases and J 3 bases, with 18 bases left between them. In nucleotides, the CDR3 is TGCAGCGTGATCACGGGTTACGCGGTCTACGAGCAGTACTTC. This encodes CSVITGYAVYEQYF.